This entry lists 6 T cell receptor beta chains sequenced from one sample in a study of blood T cell repertoires in COVID-19 (dated by TCRdb to 2020 to 2021). The library came from the immunoSEQ multiplex PCR assay. Drawn from immuneACCESS, this table holds only the in-frame rearrangements with V and J called that TCRdb kept. Clones are partly lost; checked studies trace under half to an unresolved V gene and leave the rest unexplained. This sample lists around 76,000 clones; more than 65% were detected once. The ten biggest clones cover approximately 27% of the sample. Sequenced: peripheral blood. These receptor sequences come from a woman older than 75 with active or convalescent COVID-19.

Concerning this clone: One end of the junction varies from germline; a read error may be responsible. The genes are TRBV7-7 and TRBJ2-7, with D unresolved. Germline values: CDR1 SSHAT, CDR2 FNYEAQ (reference sequence). CDR3 length: 14 residues. The CDR3 here is CASSLGHTSGEQYF. The CDR3 DNA follows: TGTGCTAGCAGCTTAGGCCACACCTCGGGCGAGCAGTACTTC.

The chain is built from TRBV5-6 and TRBJ2-3; the match to TRBD1 covers 11 bases. Germline values: CDR1 SGHDT, CDR2 YYEEEE. V lost 4 bases, J lost 5 bases, and 6 bases stayed unmatched. The CDR3 contains 15 residues. CDR3 loop: CASSRDRGRVDTQYF. The CDR3 DNA follows: TGTGCCAGCAGCAGGGACAGGGGGAGGGTAGATACGCAGTATTTT.

The V call is TRBV7-3, the J call TRBJ1-2; 7 bases fit TRBD1. The CDR3 has 14 amino acids. Germline V gives CDR1 SGHTA, CDR2 FQGTGA. J was trimmed by 8 bases and V by 5 bases; bases with no gene match: 11. The CDR3 sequence is CASSPSGTERGYTF. The CDR3 nucleotides are TGTGCCAGCAGCCCCAGTGGGACAGAGAGAGGCTACACCTTC.

The rearrangement joins TRBV6-2 or TRBV6-3 to TRBJ1-5, with D tentatively TRBD1 (5 bases). Germline CDR1 MNHEY, CDR2 SVGEGT. CDR3 size: 15 residues. Trimming removed 5 bases at V and 2 bases at J, with 13 bases between. The CDR3 sequence is CASSLQGRGNQPQHF. CDR3 in DNA: TGTGCCAGCAGTCTTCAGGGCAGGGGCAATCAGCCCCAGCATTTT.

The chain has TRBV3-1 (or the pseudogene TRBV3-2) and TRBJ2-5; D is ambiguous. V lost 0 bases to trimming and J lost 3 bases, with 8 bases between them. From germline, CDR1 is LGHDT and CDR2 YNNKEL (reference sequence). The CDR3 totals 14 residues. The CDR3 bases are TGTGCCAGCAGCCAAGATAACGGAGAAGAGACCCAGTACTTC. Protein product: CASSQDNGEETQYF.

CDR3 in amino acids: CASSQGGTGELFF. The CDR3 nucleotides read TGCGCCAGCAGTCAGGGAGGCACCGGGGAGCTGTTTTTT. V usage is TRBV10-1 and J usage is TRBJ2-2; a weak D match, TRBD2 (6 bases). The V end lost 5 bases, the J end lost 4 bases, and 8 bases lay between the germline ends. CDR1 is WNHNN, CDR2 SYGVQD, per germline (reference sequence). The length of the CDR3 is 13 residues.